The 27 T cell receptor beta chains in this list originate from one sample, sequenced in a study of beta chain features in type 1 diabetes. Study-wide results and limits: All four CD4+ subsets of Type 1 diabetes patients contained TCRB CDR3s that were moderately but significantly shorter.

For these receptors, no antigen is known. As every portion of the isolated RNA was reverse transcribed, the sequencing read expressed TCRB transcripts. Some clones are missing from TCRdb's copy, which holds only in-frame ones; the method was immunoSEQ multiplex PCR. The sample lists roughly 340,000 clones; over 10% were seen once. The sample consisted of naive CD4+ T cells from blood. Source of these receptors: a woman younger than 35 with type 1 diabetes.

The V call is TRBV28, the J call TRBJ2-7, with D possibly being TRBD1 (5 bases). V lost 7 bases to trimming and J lost 0 bases, with 13 bases between them. Looked up from germline, CDR1 is MDHEN and CDR2 is SYDVKM. There are 14 residues in the CDR3. The CDR3 DNA reads as TGTGCCAGCACCTTGGGGCAGAGCTCCTACGAGCAGTACTTC. Its translation is CASTLGQSSYEQYF.

This clone was seen a few times. V gene TRBV28 combines with J gene TRBJ2-7; 7 nucleotides align to TRBD1. The CDR3 is 12 residues long. Germline V gene sequence: CDR1 MDHEN, CDR2 SYDVKM. The junction had 3 bases not matched to a gene; V was cut back by 7 bases and J by 3 bases. This chain's CDR3 is CASTDRDYEQYF. Written as DNA, the CDR3 is TGTGCCAGCACCGACAGGGACTACGAGCAGTACTTC.

V usage is TRBV28 and J usage is TRBJ2-1, with 10 nucleotides matching TRBD2. Per germline, CDR1 MDHEN and CDR2 SYDVKM. The V segment lost 3 bases and the J segment 9 bases; nucleotides outside the gene matches: 8. The CDR3 contains 15 residues. In DNA form, the CDR3 reads TGTGCCAGCAGTTTCAGCGGGAGGGCCATTGGTGAGCAGTTCTTC. It specifies CASSFSGRAIGEQFF.

The V gene is TRBV14, the J gene TRBJ2-5; 11 nucleotides align to TRBD1. With V trimmed by 4 bases and J by 5 bases, 6 bases remained unmatched. This CDR3 is built from 15 residues. In germline, CDR1 is SGHDN, CDR2 FVKESK. This CDR3 reads CASSLRTGGFETQYF. CDR3 bases: TGTGCCAGCAGCCTAAGGACAGGGGGCTTTGAGACCCAGTACTTC.

This clone was detected only a few times. V gene TRBV4-1 combines with J gene TRBJ2-7, with 8 bases lining up with TRBD1. CDR1 is MGHRA, CDR2 YSYEKL, per germline. V shed 1 base and J 2 bases; nucleotides not matched to a gene: 16. This CDR3 region has 19 residues. CDR3 amino acids: CASSQVTLRGQELTYEQYF. The CDR3 DNA sequence: TGCGCCAGCAGCCAAGTTACTCTTAGGGGACAGGAATTAACCTACGAGCAGTACTTC.

Only a few counts were recorded for this clone. Other DNA sequences in this specimen translate into the identical CDR3. This chain joins TRBV19 and TRBJ2-6; no firm D call. The germline V gene has CDR1 LNHDA and CDR2 SQIVND (reference sequence). The CDR3 is 13 residues long. V gave up 3 bases and J gave up 3 bases, with 3 bases separating them. The CDR3 loop reads CASSISGANVLTF. The CDR3 DNA reads TGTGCCAGTAGTATCAGTGGGGCCAACGTCCTGACTTTC.

The chain carries TRBV7-9 and TRBJ1-5; the D gene is possibly TRBD1 (6 bases). Germline CDR1 reads SEHNR; CDR2 reads FQNEAQ (reference sequence). V was clipped by 1 base and J by 5 bases, with 9 bases between them. The CDR3 extends over 14 amino acids. This CDR3 reads CASSLGQAHQPQHF. In DNA, the CDR3 is TGTGCCAGCAGCTTAGGACAGGCCCATCAGCCCCAGCATTTT.

This clone was counted a few times. This chain connects TRBV7-2 to TRBJ2-3; 7 positions agree with TRBD1. Trimming took 5 bases from V and 5 from J; bases not matched to a gene: 7. The germline V gene encodes CDR1 SGHTA and CDR2 FQGNSA. The CDR3 sequence is 14 residues long. CDR3 sequence: CASSPTDRVDTQYF. The CDR3 region has the DNA TGTGCCAGCAGCCCGACTGACAGGGTAGATACGCAGTATTTT.

The rearrangement links TRBV28 to TRBJ1-5; 7 nucleotides match TRBD1. Trimming removed 6 bases from V and 2 bases from J; junction bases left unmatched: 7. The CDR3 extends over 15 amino acids. Germline V gene sequence: CDR1 MDHEN, CDR2 SYDVKM. The CDR3 DNA follows: TGTGCCAGCAGCAAGGGGGCACTAGGCAATCAGCCCCAGCATTTT. Translating it yields CASSKGALGNQPQHF.

This clone was detected only a few times. In the same sample, other DNA sequences code for this CDR3. The chain combines TRBV29-1 with TRBJ1-4, with 11 bases identical to TRBD1. This CDR3 is 13 amino acids long. V was pared by 5 bases and J by 7 bases, with 3 bases of the junction left unmatched. CDR1 is SQVTM, CDR2 ANQGSEA, per germline. CDR3 sequence (DNA): TGCAGCGTTACCGGGACAGGGGGTGAAAAACTGTTTTTT. Its protein product is CSVTGTGGEKLFF. The variable domain in full, completed from reference TRBV29-1 and TRBJ1-4, reads SAVISQKPSRDICQRGTSLTIQCQVDSQVTMMFWYRQQPGQSLTLIATANQGSEATYESGFVIDKFPISRPNLTFSTLTVSNMSPEDSSIYLCSVTGTGGEKLFFGSGTQLSVL.

The table lists this clone with a few counts. This sequence joins TRBV5-1 and TRBJ2-7; D remains unclear. The V end lost 0 bases, the J end lost 0 bases, and 4 bases lay between the germline ends. The CDR3 spans 13 residues. CDR1 is SGHRS and CDR2 is YFSETQ in the germline V gene. The CDR3 protein is CASSLVGSYEQYF. In DNA form, the CDR3 reads TGCGCCAGCAGCTTGGTCGGCTCCTACGAGCAGTACTTC. Combining the CDR3 with reference TRBV5-1 and TRBJ2-7 gives the whole variable domain KAGVTQTPRYLIKTRGQQVTLSCSPISGHRSVSWYQQTPGQGLQFLFEYFSETQRNKGNFPGRFSGRQFSNSRSEMNVSTLELGDSALYLCASSLVGSYEQYFGPGTRLTVT.

The chain combines TRBV18 with TRBJ1-1; 7 bases line up with TRBD1. Germline V gene lookup returns CDR1 KGHSH and CDR2 LQKENI. With 5 bases clipped from V and 1 base from J, the junction kept 19 bases outside the gene matches. This CDR3 region has 19 residues. The CDR3 here is CASSSPTGTANDQNTEAFF. The CDR3 nucleotides are TGTGCCAGCTCATCTCCTACCGGGACAGCCAACGACCAGAACACTGAAGCTTTCTTT.

The genes are TRBV15 and TRBJ1-2, with TRBD1 matching 8 bases. The CDR3 totals 15 residues. Germline assignment: CDR1 LNHNV and CDR2 YYDKDF (reference sequence). With 0 bases clipped from V and 3 bases from J, the junction kept 3 bases outside the gene matches. Here the CDR3 reads CATSREGQAHYGYTF. CDR3 bases: TGTGCCACCAGCAGAGAGGGACAGGCCCACTATGGCTACACCTTC. The variable domain in full, completed from reference TRBV15 and TRBJ1-2, reads DAMVIQNPRYQVTQFGKPVTLSCSQTLNHNVMYWYQQKSSQAPKLLFHYYDKDFNNEADTPDNFQSRRPNTSFCFLDIRSPGLGDTAMYLCATSREGQAHYGYTFGSGTRLTVV.

This clone has only a few counts. The chain links TRBV9 to TRBJ1-4, with TRBD1 identical over 9 bases. This CDR3 contains 15 residues. The J segment lost 4 bases and the V segment lost 4 bases, leaving 5 bases of the junction unmatched. Per germline, CDR1 SGDLS and CDR2 YYNGEE. CDR3 DNA: TGTGCCAGCAGCTTGCGGACAGGGGTTAATGAAAAACTGTTTTTT. Encoded protein: CASSLRTGVNEKLFF.

J is TRBJ2-7 and V is TRBV4-3; D might be TRBD1 (7 bases). The V gene lost 4 bases and the J gene lost 1 base, with 11 bases spanning the gap. The CDR3 totals 14 residues. Germline V lookup: CDR1 LGHNA, CDR2 YSLEER. The CDR3 DNA sequence: TGCGCCAGCAGCCGGGGGGACAGTTCCTACGAGCAGTACTTC. It encodes CASSRGDSSYEQYF.

This clone appeared a few times. CDR3 in amino acids: CSARTGGLWTEAFF. The CDR3, as DNA: TGCAGCGCCAGGACAGGGGGTCTATGGACTGAAGCTTTCTTT. The rearrangement links TRBV29-1 to TRBJ1-1; 10 positions agree with TRBD1. The germline CDR1 and CDR2 sequences are SQVTM and ANQGSEA. The junction had 10 bases not matched to a gene; V was cut back by 7 bases and J by 5 bases. The CDR3 totals 14 residues. Full variable domain (remainder filled in from reference TRBV29-1 and TRBJ1-1): SAVISQKPSRDICQRGTSLTIQCQVDSQVTMMFWYRQQPGQSLTLIATANQGSEATYESGFVIDKFPISRPNLTFSTLTVSNMSPEDSSIYLCSARTGGLWTEAFFGQGTRLTVV.

This clone was detected only a few times. V usage is TRBV19 and J usage is TRBJ2-1; D may be TRBD1 (6 bases). This CDR3 spans 14 amino acids. Germline CDR1 and CDR2: LNHDA and SQIVND (reference sequence). V lost 4 bases and J 4 bases, leaving 11 bases between the germline ends. CDR3 protein: CASSNRDKYNEQFF. CDR3 DNA sequence: TGTGCCAGTAGTAACCGGGACAAGTACAATGAGCAGTTCTTC.

The genes are TRBV2 and TRBJ1-1; no clear D. The V end lost 0 bases, the J end lost 3 bases, and 5 bases lay between the germline ends. The CDR3 consists of 13 residues. CDR1 is SNHLY and CDR2 is FYNNEI in the germline V gene. The CDR3, as DNA: TGTGCCAGCAGTGAAGCGAGTTACACTGAAGCTTTCTTT. This codes for CASSEASYTEAFF.

This sequence joins TRBV4-3 and TRBJ2-2, with a tentative D call TRBD1 (6 bases). The CDR3 is 17 residues long. V lost 2 bases to trimming and J lost 2 bases, with 15 bases between them. Germline loops: CDR1 LGHNA, CDR2 YSLEER. DNA for the CDR3: TGCGCCAGCAGCCAAAGTTTGGGACACTTCAACACCGGGGAGCTGTTTTTT. This gives the protein CASSQSLGHFNTGELFF.

The rearrangement joins TRBV4-1 to TRBJ2-1, with D maybe TRBD2 (6 bases). The germline V gene has CDR1 MGHRA and CDR2 YSYEKL. CDR3 size: 15 residues. With 2 bases removed from V and 2 bases from J, the gap between germline ends came to 10 bases. Here the CDR3 DNA reads TGCGCCAGCAGCCAACCACTAGCCGCCTACAATGAGCAGTTCTTC. It yields the protein CASSQPLAAYNEQFF.

This clone has a handful of counts. The V call is TRBV6-6, the J call TRBJ1-2; no clear D gene. The CDR3 sequence is 13 residues long. CDR1 and CDR2 (germline): MNHNY, SVGAGI (reference sequence). Trimming removed 4 bases at V and 5 bases at J, with 11 bases between. The CDR3 spells CASSSTDMYGYTF. CDR3 coding DNA: TGTGCCAGCAGTTCCACCGACATGTATGGCTACACCTTC.

The chain carries TRBV7-9 and TRBJ2-3; 9 bases are shared with TRBD1. The CDR3 covers 15 residues. Trimming took 5 bases from V and 2 from J; bases not matched to a gene: 5. The germline V gene has CDR1 SEHNR and CDR2 FQNEAQ (reference sequence). This CDR3 is CASSDGTGNTDTQYF. DNA of the CDR3: TGTGCCAGCAGCGACGGGACAGGGAACACAGATACGCAGTATTTT.

This clone was seen a handful of times. V is TRBV11-2 and J is TRBJ1-4, with a possible D match to TRBD1 (6 bases). V was shortened by 7 bases and J by 7 bases, with 13 bases between the two germline ends. The CDR3 loop spans 13 amino acids. CDR1 and CDR2 from the germline V gene are SGHAT and FQNNGV. CDR3 region: CASTPGQAEKLFF. The DNA of the CDR3 is TGTGCCAGCACCCCGGGACAAGCTGAAAAACTGTTTTTT.

The gene calls are TRBV5-1 and TRBJ2-1, with TRBD2 identical over 7 bases. The CDR3 has 14 amino acids. Germline V lookup: CDR1 SGHRS, CDR2 YFSETQ. V was pared by 5 bases and J by 1 base, with 3 bases of the junction left unmatched. CDR3 sequence (DNA): TGCGCCAGCAGTACGGGGGGATCCTACAATGAGCAGTTCTTC. This translates into CASSTGGSYNEQFF.

The V call is TRBV13, the J call TRBJ1-5; TRBD1 agrees at 8 bases. Germline V gene sequence: CDR1 PRHDT, CDR2 FYEKMQ (reference sequence). With 6 bases clipped from V and 1 base from J, the junction kept 8 bases outside the gene matches. The CDR3 is made up of 16 amino acids. Written as DNA, the CDR3 is TGTGCCAGCAGACCTCAGGGGGCGCGGAGCAATCAGCCCCAGCATTTT. This translates into CASRPQGARSNQPQHF.

This clone was seen a handful of times. V is TRBV2 and J is TRBJ2-6; the D gene is possibly TRBD2 (6 bases). Germline CDR1 reads SNHLY; CDR2 reads FYNNEI. This CDR3 region has 16 residues. V lost 4 bases to trimming and J lost 2 bases, with 12 bases between them. The CDR3 nucleotides read TGTGCCAGCAGTGCGGGAGTCTATGCTGGGGCCAACGTCCTGACTTTC. Its protein product is CASSAGVYAGANVLTF.

V gene TRBV28 combines with J gene TRBJ1-3; D remains ambiguous. Germline V lookup: CDR1 MDHEN, CDR2 SYDVKM. CDR3 length: 11 amino acids. Trimming took off 5 bases at V and 6 bases at J, with 5 bases between the two ends. CDR3 residues: CASSQANTIYF. The CDR3 DNA reads TGTGCCAGCAGTCAGGCAAACACCATATATTTT.